Below are 21 T cell receptor beta chains sequenced from a single sample in a study of OX40 agonist ivuxolimab in advanced cancers. Only in-frame clones appear in the TCRdb table, and some are missing; sequencing was by immunoSEQ multiplex PCR. The sample comprises around 86,000 clones, approximately 84% of which are singletons, and under 3.5% rests with the top ten. This specimen consisted of CD4+ or CD8+ T cells sorted from blood, obtained in a trial of the OX40 agonist ivuxolimab. These receptor sequences come from an adult with an advanced solid tumor such as melanoma, head and neck, liver or kidney cancer.

This chain connects TRBV4-1 to TRBJ2-7; 9 positions match TRBD1. The CDR3 is 16 amino acids. Germline loops: CDR1 MGHRA, CDR2 YSYEKL. The trim removed 1 base at V and 4 bases at J, leaving 8 bases unmatched. CDR3: CASSQVSGQGIYEQYF. The CDR3, as DNA: TGCGCCAGCAGCCAAGTCTCCGGACAGGGGATATACGAGCAGTACTTC.

CDR3 nucleotide sequence: TGTGCCAGCAGCCCCCGGGACAGCTCCTACGAGCAGTACGTC. It yields the protein CASSPRDSSYEQYV. The chain carries TRBV9 and TRBJ2-7, with 7 bases aligning to TRBD1. V was clipped by 4 bases and J by 0 bases; unmatched bases: 4. CDR1 SGDLS and CDR2 YYNGEE come from the germline V gene. The CDR3 totals 14 residues.

J is TRBJ2-4 and V is TRBV28, with TRBD2 identical over 14 bases. The CDR3 runs 16 residues. CDR1 MDHEN and CDR2 SYDVKM come from the germline V gene. J gave up 8 bases and V 5 bases, and 8 bases lay outside the gene matches. The DNA of the CDR3 is TGTGCCAGCAGTCTGACTAGCGGGGGGGTTTCGCACATTCAGTACTTC. Translating gives CASSLTSGGVSHIQYF.

DNA for the CDR3: TGTGCCAGCAGCCAAGATGGGTGGGGCGGCTACACCTTC. Translated: CASSQDGWGGYTF. The chain links TRBV4-2 to TRBJ1-2, with a possible D match to TRBD1 (5 bases). V dropped 0 bases and J dropped 8 bases, with 10 bases sitting between them. The CDR3 consists of 13 residues. CDR1 and CDR2 (germline): LGHNA, YNFKEQ.

The J gene is TRBJ2-1, the V gene TRBV11-3, with D unresolved. Trimming removed 1 base from V and 7 bases from J, with 2 bases in between. Germline-derived CDR1 and CDR2 are SGHNT and YENEEA. The CDR3 consists of 11 residues. DNA of the CDR3: TGTGCCAGCAGCTTAGGAAATGAGCAGTTCTTC. This codes for CASSLGNEQFF. The whole variable domain, filled in from reference TRBV11-3 and TRBJ2-1, reads EAGVVQSPRYKIIEKKQPVAFWCNPISGHNTLYWYLQNLGQGPELLIRYENEEAVDDSQLPKDRFSAERLKGVDSTLKIQPAELGDSAVYLCASSLGNEQFFGPGTRLTVL.

This clone has a single count. J is TRBJ2-1 and V is TRBV4-3, with no clear D. Trimming took 1 base from V and 2 from J, leaving 12 bases between them. CDR3 length: 16 amino acids. The V gene's germline CDR1 is LGHNA and CDR2 YSLEER. CDR3 coding DNA: TGCGCCAGCAGCCAAGCAAGGTTTTCTACCTACAATGAGCAGTTCTTC. Its protein is CASSQARFSTYNEQFF.

The chain joins TRBV2 to TRBJ2-3; tentatively, D is TRBD1 (6 bases). Trimming took off 6 bases at V and 4 bases at J, with 14 bases between the two ends. CDR1 is SNHLY and CDR2 is FYNNEI in the germline V gene. The CDR3 is 14 residues long. The CDR3 DNA follows: TGTGCCAGCAGCGCCGGGCAGGGGCCAGATACGCAGTATTTT. It yields the protein CASSAGQGPDTQYF.

The rearrangement uses TRBV5-1 and TRBJ2-2; 8 positions match TRBD1. The CDR3 is made up of 16 amino acids. V trimming: 4 bases; J trimming: 4 bases; junction bases outside the gene matches: 9. Germline V lookup: CDR1 SGHRS, CDR2 YFSETQ. DNA for the CDR3: TGCGCCAGCAGCCTCGGGGACAGGAGAGGCACCGGGGAGCTGTTTTTT. Protein: CASSLGDRRGTGELFF.

The chain is built from TRBV7-9 and TRBJ1-2; 7 nucleotides agree with TRBD1. V lost 4 bases and J lost 5; bases outside the gene matches: 10. The CDR3 consists of 15 residues. Per germline, CDR1 SEHNR and CDR2 FQNEAQ (reference sequence). The CDR3 bases are TGTGCCAGCAGCTCAGACAGGGTGGGAGAATATGGCTACACCTTC. Its translation is CASSSDRVGEYGYTF.

The gene calls are TRBV10-3 and TRBJ1-6, with 9 bases lining up with TRBD1. The CDR3 contains 14 residues. With 4 bases clipped from V and 7 bases from J, the junction kept 2 bases outside the gene matches. Germline CDR1 and CDR2: ENHRY and SYGVKD. CDR3 DNA: TGTGCCATCAGTGGGACAGGGGACAATTCACCCCTCCACTTT. Residues: CAISGTGDNSPLHF.

The CDR3 DNA is TGCGCCAGCAGCCGAATCGGACAGGGAAACTATGGCTACACCTTC. This sequence encodes CASSRIGQGNYGYTF. This chain uses TRBV5-1 with TRBJ1-2, with 8 nucleotides matching TRBD1. The CDR3 loop spans 15 amino acids. V lost 4 bases and J lost 2; bases outside the gene matches: 7. Germline V CDR1 and CDR2: SGHRS, YFSETQ.

This clone came up a few times. This chain connects TRBV18 to TRBJ2-3, with 11 bases matching TRBD2. The CDR3 loop spans 16 amino acids. The ends lost 3 bases at V and 4 bases at J; junction bases unmatched: 6. CDR1 is KGHSH, CDR2 LQKENI, per germline. This CDR3 reads CASSPRLAGSSDTQYF. The CDR3 DNA reads as TGTGCCAGCTCACCGAGACTAGCGGGGAGCTCAGATACGCAGTATTTT.

The rearrangement uses TRBV7-9 and TRBJ1-1; a weak D match, TRBD1 (6 bases). V was trimmed by 6 bases and J by 4 bases, leaving 12 bases between them. Germline CDR1 is SEHNR and CDR2 is FQNEAQ (reference sequence). The CDR3 covers 13 residues. CDR3 DNA: TGTGCCAGCAGTACACAGGGAGGCACTGAAGCTTTCTTT. This gives the protein CASSTQGGTEAFF.

This rearrangement joins TRBV14 to TRBJ2-5; maybe TRBD2 (6 bases). V shed 4 bases and J shed 3 bases, with 15 bases lying between them. Per the germline V gene, CDR1 is SGHDN and CDR2 is FVKESK. This CDR3 is 15 amino acids long. The CDR3 here is CASSPLAGLKETQYF. The CDR3 DNA is TGTGCCAGCAGCCCCTTGGCGGGGCTCAAAGAGACCCAGTACTTC. Full variable domain (remainder filled in from reference TRBV14 and TRBJ2-5): EAGVTQFPSHSVIEKGQTVTLRCDPISGHDNLYWYRRVMGKEIKFLLHFVKESKQDESGMPNNRFLAERTGGTYSTLKVQPAELEDSGVYFCASSPLAGLKETQYFGPGTRLLVL.

The chain employs TRBV6-1 and TRBJ2-7; a possible D gene is TRBD2 (5 bases). V shed 10 bases and J shed 3 bases, with 13 bases lying between them. CDR1 MNHNS and CDR2 SASEGT come from the germline V gene. The CDR3 is 12 residues long. Here the CDR3 DNA reads TGTGCCACACGGACTTTTCGCTACGAGCAGTACGTC. This translates into CATRTFRYEQYV.

V is TRBV7-2 and J is TRBJ2-3; 7 bases align to TRBD1. J lost 2 bases, V lost 5 bases, and 13 bases had no gene match. The CDR3 has 17 residues. Germline values: CDR1 SGHTA, CDR2 FQGNSA. The CDR3 loop is CASSPRQGRGYTDTQYF. CDR3 in DNA: TGTGCCAGCAGCCCAAGACAGGGTAGGGGTTACACAGATACGCAGTATTTT.

The chain links TRBV12-5 to TRBJ2-2; 14 positions agree with TRBD2. The ends lost 0 bases at V and 3 bases at J; junction bases unmatched: 15. This CDR3 comprises 22 residues. Germline V CDR1 and CDR2: LGHNT, FRNRAP. The CDR3 loop is CASGLVTIPRLAGGLYTGELFF. CDR3 DNA sequence: TGTGCTAGTGGTTTGGTCACCATTCCGCGACTAGCGGGGGGGCTGTACACCGGGGAGCTGTTTTTT.

The CDR3 spells CASSWSGGSSTDTQYF. DNA for the CDR3: TGTGCCAGCAGCTGGAGCGGGGGGTCTAGCACAGATACGCAGTATTTT. V and J are TRBV7-2 and TRBJ2-3; 9 bases agree with TRBD2. Germline assignment: CDR1 SGHTA and CDR2 FQGNSA. This CDR3 spans 16 amino acids. Trimming removed 4 bases from V and 0 bases from J; junction bases left unmatched: 5.

This clone was picked up many times. The chain recombines TRBV6-1 with TRBJ2-7, with 12 bases aligning to TRBD2. The germline V gene has CDR1 MNHNS and CDR2 SASEGT. CDR3 length: 15 amino acids. V shed 5 bases and J 3 bases; nucleotides not matched to a gene: 5. The chain's CDR3 is CASSSTSGGYYEQYF. The DNA of the CDR3 is TGTGCCAGCAGTTCCACTAGCGGGGGGTACTACGAGCAGTACTTC.

This clone was recorded once. The gene calls are TRBV19 and TRBJ2-1, with 8 positions matching TRBD1. V lost 4 bases to trimming and J lost 9 bases; unmatched junction nucleotides: 5. The CDR3 is 13 amino acids. Germline CDR1 LNHDA, CDR2 SQIVND (reference sequence). DNA for the CDR3: TGTGCCAGTAGTAACGACAGGGGAAGTGAGCAGTTCTTC. This gives the protein CASSNDRGSEQFF. Full variable domain (outside the CDR3, taken from reference TRBV19 and TRBJ2-1): DGGITQSPKYLFRKEGQNVTLSCEQNLNHDAMYWYRQDPGQGLRLIYYSQIVNDFQKGDIAEGYSVSREKKESFPLTVTSAQKNPTAFYLCASSNDRGSEQFFGPGTRLTVL.

The genes are TRBV7-2 and TRBJ2-5; D is undetermined. The V end was cut by 2 bases, the J end by 3 bases, with 13 bases between. The CDR3 length is 15 residues. Germline CDR1 is SGHTA and CDR2 is FQGNSA. The CDR3: CASSLLVQVKETQYF. The CDR3 bases are TGTGCCAGCAGCTTATTAGTTCAAGTTAAAGAGACCCAGTACTTC.